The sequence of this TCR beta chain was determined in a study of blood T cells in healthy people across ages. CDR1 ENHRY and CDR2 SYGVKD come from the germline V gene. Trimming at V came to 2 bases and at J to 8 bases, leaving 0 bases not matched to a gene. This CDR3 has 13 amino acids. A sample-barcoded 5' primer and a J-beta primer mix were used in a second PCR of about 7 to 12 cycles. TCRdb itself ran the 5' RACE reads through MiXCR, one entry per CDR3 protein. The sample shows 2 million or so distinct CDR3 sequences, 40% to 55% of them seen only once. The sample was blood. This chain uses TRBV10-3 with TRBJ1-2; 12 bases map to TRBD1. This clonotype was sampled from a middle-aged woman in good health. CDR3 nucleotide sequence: TGTGCCATCAGTGAGGGGACAGGGGGCGGCTACACCTTC. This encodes CAISEGTGGGYTF.